Presented here are 23 T cell receptor beta chains from one specimen sequenced in a study of cytomegalovirus exposure and HLA in healthy donors. Profiling relied on immunoSEQ multiplex PCR, and the TCRdb table lists in-frame clones only, not all of them. The data hold some 170,000 clones, with approximately 87% observed a single time. Sequencing input: PBMCs. The receptors derive from a woman younger than 45 in good health and CMV-seronegative.

The genes are TRBV7-9 and TRBJ2-5, with TRBD1 as a possible D gene (6 bases). Germline values: CDR1 SEHNR, CDR2 FQNEAQ (reference sequence). The CDR3 covers 15 residues. The ends were cut back, 2 bases at V and 5 bases at J, with 15 bases in the middle. For the CDR3, the DNA is TGTGCCAGCAGCTTATTGTTGGGGGCAGGGGAGACCCAGTACTTC. Protein product: CASSLLLGAGETQYF.

About this clone: A single base is all that separates this from a far larger clone, so a read error is likely. CDR3 loop: CASSEASGGVYEQYF. For the CDR3, the DNA is TGTGCCAGCAGTGAAGCGAGCGGGGGGGTCTACGAGCAGTACTTC. The chain combines TRBV25-1 with TRBJ2-7; TRBD2 matches at 10 bases. Germline V gene lookup returns CDR1 MGHDK and CDR2 SYGVNS. CDR3 size: 15 residues. Germline trimming cut 2 bases from V and 3 bases from J; bases unmatched to any gene: 4.

This clone was picked up a small number of times. This rearrangement joins TRBV7-9 to TRBJ1-2; TRBD1 is a possible D gene (5 bases). Per the germline V gene, CDR1 is SEHNR and CDR2 is FQNEAQ (reference sequence). The CDR3 has 12 amino acids. The V end lost 2 bases, the J end lost 7 bases, and 8 bases lay between the germline ends. The DNA of the CDR3 is TGTGCCAGCAGCTTACCCGGGGGTGGCTACACCTTC. It specifies CASSLPGGGYTF.

J is TRBJ2-3 and V is TRBV6-6; 7 nucleotides line up with TRBD2. Germline V gene data show CDR1 as MNHNY and CDR2 as SVGAGI (reference sequence). The V and J ends lost 9 bases and 4 bases, in that order; junction bases with no gene match: 13. The CDR3 runs to 15 residues. The CDR3 sequence is CASKKRGEGADTQYF. The CDR3 DNA follows: TGTGCCAGTAAAAAACGGGGGGAAGGAGCAGATACGCAGTATTTT.

V gene TRBV4-3 combines with J gene TRBJ2-7, with 9 bases matching TRBD1. The CDR3 runs to 14 residues. The germline V gene encodes CDR1 LGHNA and CDR2 YSLEER. V shed 4 bases and J 3 bases; nucleotides not matched to a gene: 4. CDR3 residues: CASSPTGGSYEQYF. The CDR3, as DNA: TGCGCCAGCAGCCCAACAGGGGGCAGCTACGAGCAGTACTTC.

The rearrangement uses TRBV10-3 and TRBJ2-5, with 11 bases fitting TRBD2. Germline V gene data show CDR1 as ENHRY and CDR2 as SYGVKD. The CDR3 loop spans 16 amino acids. The V and J ends lost 0 bases and 7 bases, in that order; junction bases with no gene match: 7. Written as DNA, the CDR3 is TGTGCCATCAGTGAGTCCGGGACTAGCGGTGGCCGGACCCAGTACTTC. Amino acid sequence: CAISESGTSGGRTQYF.

The V gene is TRBV2, the J gene TRBJ2-1, with 7 bases aligning to TRBD2. The V gene's germline CDR1 is SNHLY and CDR2 FYNNEI. The junction had 4 bases not matched to a gene; V was cut back by 4 bases and J by 7 bases. The CDR3 is 13 residues long. Here the CDR3 reads CASSGTSGNEQFF. Here the CDR3 DNA reads TGTGCCAGCAGTGGGACTAGTGGGAATGAGCAGTTCTTC.

The chain couples TRBV7-9 to TRBJ2-2; D is uncertain. Trimming stripped 9 bases from V and 1 base from J, with 9 bases between. The CDR3 covers 13 residues. CDR1 and CDR2 from the germline V gene are SEHNR and FQNEAQ (reference sequence). CDR3 in amino acids: CASPNRNTGELFF. The CDR3 nucleotides read TGTGCCAGTCCAAACAGGAACACCGGGGAGCTGTTTTTT.

This clone was detected a few times. This chain connects TRBV7-2 to TRBJ2-5; possibly TRBD2 for D (6 bases). Germline values: CDR1 SGHTA, CDR2 FQGNSA. Deletions cut 1 base from V and 5 bases from J, with 14 bases between. The CDR3 is 15 residues long. The DNA for the CDR3 is TGTGCCAGCAGCTTAGAGGGTGGGCGGGGTGAGACCCAGTACTTC. Amino acid sequence: CASSLEGGRGETQYF.

This chain links TRBV6-4 with TRBJ2-3; D might be TRBD1 (5 bases). The CDR3 loop spans 13 amino acids. From germline, CDR1 is MRHNA and CDR2 SNTAGT. With 0 bases removed from V and 6 bases from J, the gap between germline ends came to 7 bases. The CDR3 DNA sequence: TGTGCCAGCAGTGACTCCCCAGGGGATACGCAGTATTTT. Amino acid sequence: CASSDSPGDTQYF.

The V and J genes are TRBV27 and TRBJ1-2; tentatively, D is TRBD1 (6 bases). V was shortened by 8 bases and J by 7 bases, with 11 bases between the two germline ends. The CDR3 spans 11 residues. Germline V gives CDR1 MNHEY, CDR2 SMNVEV (reference sequence). This CDR3 is CASGDTVGYTF. In DNA form, the CDR3 reads TGTGCCAGCGGGGACACAGTTGGCTACACCTTC.

V is TRBV27 and J is TRBJ2-5, with TRBD2 matching 7 bases. The CDR3 contains 13 residues. V dropped 5 bases and J dropped 5; count of bases not matched to a gene: 5. Per the germline V gene, CDR1 is MNHEY and CDR2 is SMNVEV (reference sequence). The CDR3, as DNA: TGTGCCAGCAGTAGGGCCGGGGGGGAGACCCAGTACTTC. Translating it yields CASSRAGGETQYF.

The rearrangement uses TRBV12-5 and TRBJ2-7; 7 bases agree with TRBD2. The junction had 10 bases not matched to a gene; V was cut back by 8 bases and J by 3 bases. The germline V gene has CDR1 LGHNT and CDR2 FRNRAP. CDR3 size: 14 residues. CDR3 DNA sequence: TGTGCTAGTTGTCTAGCGGAGAGATGCTACGAGCAGTACTTC. This translates into CASCLAERCYEQYF.

The genes are TRBV7-9 and TRBJ2-7; D not resolved. V was pared by 6 bases and J by 2 bases, with 14 bases between. CDR3 length: 14 residues. CDR1 SEHNR and CDR2 FQNEAQ come from the germline V gene (reference sequence). This chain's CDR3 is CASSSRVLPYEQYF. The CDR3 DNA follows: TGTGCCAGCAGTAGCCGGGTTTTACCCTACGAGCAGTACTTC.

A few counts support this clone. This chain joins TRBV7-8 and TRBJ2-5, with D maybe TRBD1 (5 bases). V was shortened by 4 bases and J by 5 bases, with 14 bases between the two germline ends. There are 14 residues in the CDR3. CDR1 is SGHVS, CDR2 FQNEAQ, per germline. CDR3 in amino acids: CASSSRQTWETQYF. Written as DNA, the CDR3 is TGTGCCAGCAGCTCCCGACAGACATGGGAGACCCAGTACTTC.

The chain joins TRBV7-6 to TRBJ1-3; weak D call: TRBD1 (5 bases). V was shortened by 0 bases and J by 1 base, with 7 bases between the two germline ends. Germline values: CDR1 SGHVS, CDR2 FNYEAQ. The CDR3 loop spans 15 amino acids. The CDR3 sequence: CASSLAPGSGNTIYF. Here the CDR3 DNA reads TGTGCCAGCAGCTTAGCGCCAGGGTCTGGAAACACCATATATTTT.

The genes are TRBV19 and TRBJ2-5, with a tentative D call TRBD1 (5 bases). The CDR3 length is 14 residues. V was clipped by 7 bases and J by 5 bases, with 17 bases between them. CDR1 and CDR2 from the germline V gene are LNHDA and SQIVND (reference sequence). CDR3 region: CASTNSRVDETQYF. CDR3 bases: TGTGCCAGTACGAATAGCAGGGTGGACGAGACCCAGTACTTC.

This CDR3 is CATSRVQGVSYEQYF. CDR3 DNA sequence: TGTGCCACCAGCAGAGTGCAGGGGGTCTCCTACGAGCAGTACTTC. The J gene is TRBJ2-7, the V gene TRBV15; TRBD1 matches 7 bases. Germline lookup yields CDR1 LNHNV and CDR2 YYDKDF (reference sequence). Trimming at V came to 1 base and at J to 0 bases, leaving 3 bases not matched to a gene. The CDR3 is 15 amino acids.

This chain connects TRBV4-1 to TRBJ2-5; 11 positions agree with TRBD1. Germline-derived CDR1 and CDR2 are MGHRA and YSYEKL. This CDR3 contains 16 residues. The ends lost 1 base at V and 2 bases at J; junction bases unmatched: 3. The chain's CDR3 is CASSQGGTGGQETQYF. DNA of the CDR3: TGCGCCAGCAGCCAAGGGGGGACAGGGGGTCAAGAGACCCAGTACTTC.

V gene TRBV2 combines with J gene TRBJ2-7; TRBD2 aligns across 8 bases. The CDR3 contains 12 residues. From germline, CDR1 is SNHLY and CDR2 FYNNEI. V shed 4 bases and J 6 bases; nucleotides not matched to a gene: 2. The DNA of the CDR3 is TGTGCCAGCAGTGGGACTAGCCGCGAGCAGTACTTC. Its translation: CASSGTSREQYF.

The rearrangement uses TRBV13 and TRBJ2-1, with 9 bases lining up with TRBD2. The CDR3 is 19 residues long. The V segment lost 5 bases and the J segment 6 bases; nucleotides outside the gene matches: 20. The germline V gene has CDR1 PRHDT and CDR2 FYEKMQ (reference sequence). CDR3 nucleotides: TGTGCCAGCAGCCTAAGCCTCCTGGCTAGCGGGGCCCGTGCCAATGAGCAGTTCTTC. Its translation is CASSLSLLASGARANEQFF.

CDR3 region: CASSVGQTSYEQYF. For the CDR3, the DNA is TGTGCCAGCAGCGTAGGACAGACCTCCTACGAGCAGTACTTC. This rearrangement joins TRBV9 to TRBJ2-7, with a possible D match to TRBD1 (5 bases). CDR3 length: 14 residues. Between the trimmed V and J ends, which lost 0 bases and 0 bases, there was a span of 7 bases. CDR1 SGDLS and CDR2 YYNGEE come from the germline V gene.

The chain uses TRBV27 and TRBJ1-2, with 7 bases fitting TRBD1. Trimming cost V 8 bases and J 8 bases; bases outside gene matches: 14. CDR1 is MNHEY and CDR2 is SMNVEV in the germline V gene (reference sequence). The CDR3 sequence is 14 residues long. As DNA, the CDR3 is TGTGCCAGCCGTGTAGGGGACAGAGAGGCGGGCTACACCTTC. Protein sequence: CASRVGDREAGYTF.